The next 2 T cell receptor beta chains were all read from a single sample in a study of blood T cell repertoires in COVID-19. The method was immunoSEQ multiplex PCR; TCRdb's version includes in-frame clones alone and lacks a portion of them. This table holds 140,000 to 150,000 clones, approximately 88% found once. Material: peripheral blood. The source of these receptors is a human donor in a cohort sampled during active COVID-19.

This chain joins TRBV19 and TRBJ1-2; 7 positions agree with TRBD1. The germline V gene encodes CDR1 LNHDA and CDR2 SQIVND (reference sequence). The CDR3 is 13 residues long. V gave up 2 bases and J gave up 9 bases; unmatched junction bases: 6. CDR3 bases: TGTGCCAGTAGTATAACAGGGGCTAGGAGCTACACCTTC. As protein: CASSITGARSYTF.

This chain uses TRBV27 with TRBJ1-1; 8 nucleotides match TRBD1. V shed 5 bases, J shed 5 bases, and the junction held 10 bases outside the gene matches. The CDR3 sequence is 15 residues long. CDR1 MNHEY and CDR2 SMNVEV come from the germline V gene (reference sequence). The CDR3 sequence is CASSTSGGKRTEAFF. The CDR3 DNA sequence: TGTGCCAGCAGTACCTCAGGGGGCAAAAGGACTGAAGCTTTCTTT.